The 32 T cell receptor beta chains below all came from one sample that was sequenced in a study of blood T cell repertoires in COVID-19. Sequenced by immunoSEQ multiplex PCR; TCRdb stores in-frame clones only, minus some. Among under 150,000 clones listed, about 88% were seen once. The sample consisted of peripheral blood. The source is a human donor in a cohort sampled during active COVID-19.

CDR3 region: CASNYGSYEQYF. The CDR3 DNA follows: TGTGCCAGCAACTATGGCAGCTACGAGCAGTACTTC. This rearrangement joins TRBV2 to TRBJ2-7; D gene uncertain. Germline V gene sequence: CDR1 SNHLY, CDR2 FYNNEI. The CDR3 has 12 amino acids. With 7 bases removed from V and 3 bases from J, the gap between germline ends came to 10 bases.

This chain links TRBV3-1 (or the pseudogene TRBV3-2) with TRBJ2-1, with D possibly matching TRBD1 (5 bases). Germline CDR1 and CDR2: LGHDT and YNNKEL (reference sequence). Trimming stripped 8 bases from V and 7 bases from J, with 15 bases between. CDR3 length equals 13 residues. The CDR3 loop reads CASGAYEGNEQFF. DNA of the CDR3: TGTGCCAGCGGGGCTTACGAAGGGAATGAGCAGTTCTTC.

The chain carries TRBV5-8 and TRBJ2-5; perhaps TRBD2 as D (6 bases). The CDR3 totals 15 residues. Germline CDR1 SGHTS, CDR2 YDEGEE. V lost 0 bases and J 5 bases, leaving 14 bases between the germline ends. CDR3: CASSLGTGEAETQYF. CDR3 nucleotide sequence: TGTGCCAGCAGCTTGGGAACGGGAGAAGCGGAGACCCAGTACTTC.

There are a few counts of this clone. The V call is TRBV7-8, the J call TRBJ2-7, with TRBD2 identical over 8 bases. This CDR3 contains 14 residues. The V gene's germline CDR1 is SGHVS and CDR2 FQNEAQ. After removal of 3 bases from V and 6 bases from J, the junction contained 7 bases not matched to a gene. In nucleotides, the CDR3 is TGTGCCAGCAGCTTGCCCGGGGGGGGAGGCGAGCAGTACTTC. Amino acid sequence: CASSLPGGGGEQYF.

This clone has a single count. The chain recombines TRBV5-6 with TRBJ1-4; D remains ambiguous. The CDR3 has 14 amino acids. Germline V gene sequence: CDR1 SGHDT, CDR2 YYEEEE. Trimming left V 0 bases short and J 6 bases short, with 9 bases between. CDR3 DNA: TGTGCCAGCAGCTTGGCCGGTCGGGATGAAAAACTGTTTTTT. Encoded protein: CASSLAGRDEKLFF.

This clone appeared once. The CDR3 sequence is CASSLWGQGTTGELFF. In DNA, the CDR3 is TGTGCCAGCAGCTTGTGGGGACAGGGGACCACCGGGGAGCTGTTTTTT. The rearrangement joins TRBV11-3 to TRBJ2-2; 10 bases match TRBD1. Unmatched junction bases numbered 5, after V lost 3 bases and J lost 4 bases. The CDR3 extends over 16 amino acids. Germline CDR1 SGHNT, CDR2 YENEEA.

The V and J genes are TRBV7-2 and TRBJ2-1, with 7 bases that match TRBD2. Losses at the gene ends were 5 bases for V and 6 bases for J; bases not matched to a gene: 10. CDR3 length: 15 residues. CDR1 and CDR2 from the germline V gene are SGHTA and FQGNSA. The CDR3 reads CASSPVGGGGNEQFF. Here the CDR3 DNA reads TGTGCCAGCAGCCCCGTAGGCGGGGGAGGCAATGAGCAGTTCTTC.

This rearrangement joins TRBV19 to TRBJ2-5; tentatively, D is TRBD1 (6 bases). This CDR3 contains 15 residues. V dropped 4 bases and J dropped 3 bases, with 15 bases sitting between them. The germline V gene has CDR1 LNHDA and CDR2 SQIVND (reference sequence). CDR3: CASSTHKTGKETQYF. The CDR3 bases are TGTGCCAGTAGTACGCATAAGACAGGCAAAGAGACCCAGTACTTC.

The V call is TRBV30, the J call TRBJ2-7; 7 nucleotides match TRBD1. Trimming removed 4 bases from V and 1 base from J; junction bases left unmatched: 4. The germline V gene has CDR1 GTSNPN and CDR2 SVGIG (reference sequence). The CDR3 is made up of 13 amino acids. The CDR3 DNA reads TGTGCCTGGAACGACAGGGTTTCCTACGAGCAGTACTTC. Translation gives CAWNDRVSYEQYF.

CDR3 sequence (DNA): TGTGCCAGCAGCTATAGCGGCGCAGATACGCAGTATTTT. Its protein is CASSYSGADTQYF. The chain links TRBV7-9 to TRBJ2-3; D might be TRBD2 (6 bases). The CDR3 consists of 13 residues. V lost 4 bases, J lost 4 bases, and 9 bases lay in between. Germline V gene lookup returns CDR1 SEHNR and CDR2 FQNEAQ (reference sequence).

The gene calls are TRBV6-4 and TRBJ2-3, with 8 bases fitting TRBD2. Germline assignment: CDR1 MRHNA and CDR2 SNTAGT. This CDR3 is built from 18 residues. Unmatched junction bases numbered 17, after V lost 8 bases and J lost 1 base. As DNA, the CDR3 is TGTGCCAGCGTTGTGAGTTGGCCGGGACTAGTCTGCACAGATACGCAGTATTTT. Its translation is CASVVSWPGLVCTDTQYF.

This clone has a handful of counts. The V call is TRBV9, the J call TRBJ2-3; 11 bases map to TRBD1. The ends lost 0 bases at V and 4 bases at J; junction bases unmatched: 4. This CDR3 comprises 16 residues. Germline CDR1 is SGDLS and CDR2 is YYNGEE. The DNA for the CDR3 is TGTGCCAGCAGCGTAGACGGGACAGGGGGGGCAGATACGCAGTATTTT. It yields the protein CASSVDGTGGADTQYF.

This rearrangement joins TRBV15 to TRBJ1-1; D not certain. Germline CDR1 reads LNHNV; CDR2 reads YYDKDF (reference sequence). The CDR3 consists of 15 residues. V lost 0 bases and J lost 0, with 8 bases in between. CDR3 loop: CATSREITVNTEAFF. CDR3 coding DNA: TGTGCCACCAGCAGAGAAATAACGGTGAACACTGAAGCTTTCTTT. The whole variable domain, remainder taken from reference TRBV15 and TRBJ1-1, is DAMVIQNPRYQVTQFGKPVTLSCSQTLNHNVMYWYQQKSSQAPKLLFHYYDKDFNNEADTPDNFQSRRPNTSFCFLDIRSPGLGDTAMYLCATSREITVNTEAFFGQGTRLTVV.

V gene TRBV3-1 (or the pseudogene TRBV3-2) combines with J gene TRBJ2-2; 9 nucleotides agree with TRBD1. The germline V gene encodes CDR1 LGHDT and CDR2 YNNKEL (reference sequence). The CDR3 extends over 16 amino acids. Unmatched junction bases numbered 6, after V lost 0 bases and J lost 7 bases. CDR3 coding DNA: TGTGCCAGCAGCCAAGACCTGACAGGGGGAATCGGGGAGCTGTTTTTT. Its protein is CASSQDLTGGIGELFF.

CDR3 sequence reads: CATARGREEKLFF. For the CDR3, the DNA is TGTGCCACCGCGCGGGGCAGGGAAGAAAAACTGTTTTTT. The chain has TRBV7-2 and TRBJ1-4; possible D gene TRBD1, 5 bases. Germline V lookup: CDR1 SGHTA, CDR2 FQGNSA. Trimming cost V 10 bases and J 8 bases, with 17 bases left between them. The CDR3 runs to 13 residues.

The chain employs TRBV5-6 and TRBJ1-3, with a possible D match to TRBD1 (5 bases). V shed 1 base and J shed 2 bases, with 7 bases lying between them. This CDR3 is 14 amino acids long. Germline lookup yields CDR1 SGHDT and CDR2 YYEEEE. Here the CDR3 reads CASSLRQPGNTIYF. DNA for the CDR3: TGTGCCAGCAGCTTGCGACAGCCTGGAAACACCATATATTTT.

This clone was recorded a few times. The rearrangement links TRBV14 to TRBJ1-1, with a possible D match to TRBD1 (5 bases). Germline V CDR1 and CDR2: SGHDN, FVKESK. CDR3 size: 15 residues. The V gene lost 2 bases and the J gene lost 5 bases, with 15 bases spanning the gap. CDR3 amino acids: CASSQMGGLVTEAFF. CDR3 nucleotides: TGTGCCAGCAGCCAAATGGGGGGGTTAGTAACTGAAGCTTTCTTT.

This chain joins TRBV5-4 and TRBJ2-1; the match to TRBD2 covers 9 bases. From germline, CDR1 is SGHNT and CDR2 YYREEE (reference sequence). This CDR3 comprises 15 residues. Unmatched junction bases numbered 9, after V lost 4 bases and J lost 7 bases. CDR3 bases: TGTGCCAGCAGCCTAAGCGGGAGGCAAGAGAATGAGCAGTTCTTC. Translated, it gives CASSLSGRQENEQFF.

The rearrangement uses TRBV28 and TRBJ1-6; 7 nucleotides agree with TRBD1. V was pared by 5 bases and J by 0 bases, with 4 bases of the junction left unmatched. Per the germline V gene, CDR1 is MDHEN and CDR2 is SYDVKM. The CDR3 runs to 16 residues. This CDR3 is CASSLQGGSYNSPLHF. The CDR3 region has the DNA TGTGCCAGCAGTCTCCAGGGGGGCTCCTATAATTCACCCCTCCACTTT.

This clone was detected only once. This rearrangement joins TRBV2 to TRBJ1-2; D remains ambiguous. The V gene's germline CDR1 is SNHLY and CDR2 FYNNEI. The CDR3 is 14 residues long. Trimming shortened V by 4 bases and J by 8 bases, and 17 bases separated the two germline ends. CDR3 bases: TGTGCCAGCAGTGCCGGTCCTACGCTCTTCGGCTACACCTTC. Protein sequence: CASSAGPTLFGYTF.

The V gene is TRBV28, the J gene TRBJ2-7; TRBD2 aligns across 7 bases. There are 15 residues in the CDR3. V gave up 4 bases and J gave up 3 bases; unmatched junction bases: 9. The germline gives CDR1 MDHEN, CDR2 SYDVKM. The DNA for the CDR3 is TGTGCCAGCAGTTGGGAGGGGTTGGGGTTCTACGAGCAGTACTTC. Amino acids: CASSWEGLGFYEQYF.

The CDR3 sequence is CASSLSGTGDFYEQYF. The CDR3 coding sequence is TGTGCCAGCAGTCTCAGCGGGACAGGGGATTTCTACGAGCAGTACTTC. This chain links TRBV5-6 with TRBJ2-7; 10 bases map to TRBD1. The germline CDR1 and CDR2 sequences are SGHDT and YYEEEE. This CDR3 is built from 16 residues. After removal of 5 bases from V and 3 bases from J, the junction contained 11 bases not matched to a gene.

In the case of this clone: This sample includes further DNA sequences coding for the same CDR3. The V call is TRBV5-1, the J call TRBJ2-1; 8 nucleotides line up with TRBD2. V shed 1 base, J shed 0 bases, and the junction held 0 bases outside the gene matches. This CDR3 is 15 amino acids long. Germline V gene sequence: CDR1 SGHRS, CDR2 YFSETQ. DNA for the CDR3: TGCGCCAGCAGCTTGAGCGGGAGCTCCTACAATGAGCAGTTCTTC. Its protein is CASSLSGSSYNEQFF.

The chain joins TRBV6-5 to TRBJ1-1; perhaps TRBD1 as D (6 bases). CDR1 MNHEY and CDR2 SVGAGI come from the germline V gene. There are 13 residues in the CDR3. Trimming left V 4 bases short and J 5 bases short, with 11 bases between. The chain's CDR3 is CASSSGVLTEAFF. Written as DNA, the CDR3 is TGTGCCAGCAGTTCAGGGGTTCTAACTGAAGCTTTCTTT.

The chain joins TRBV7-9 to TRBJ2-5; 7 bases are a match to TRBD2. The V segment lost 3 bases and the J segment 2 bases; nucleotides outside the gene matches: 6. Germline V gene sequence: CDR1 SEHNR, CDR2 FQNEAQ (reference sequence). This CDR3 comprises 15 residues. The CDR3 sequence: CASSLTSRQQETQYF. The CDR3 DNA reads TGTGCCAGCAGCTTGACTAGCAGACAACAAGAGACCCAGTACTTC.

This chain connects TRBV5-4 to TRBJ1-2; TRBD1 agrees at 7 bases. Germline V gene lookup returns CDR1 SGHNT and CDR2 YYREEE (reference sequence). V shed 5 bases, J shed 5 bases, and the junction held 6 bases outside the gene matches. This CDR3 is built from 13 residues. The CDR3 DNA is TGTGCCAGCAGACCGGGACAGCGATATGGCTACACCTTC. Amino acid sequence: CASRPGQRYGYTF.

This chain uses TRBV27 with TRBJ1-6; TRBD1 matches 7 bases. The CDR3 consists of 15 residues. V lost 1 base, J lost 10 bases, and 7 bases stayed unmatched. The germline gives CDR1 MNHEY, CDR2 SMNVEV (reference sequence). The chain's CDR3 is CASSLYRGGLSPLHF. CDR3 nucleotide sequence: TGTGCCAGCAGTTTATACAGGGGAGGATTGTCACCCCTCCACTTT.

This clone was seen only once. The gene calls are TRBV4-1 and TRBJ2-7; maybe TRBD2 (6 bases). The germline gives CDR1 MGHRA, CDR2 YSYEKL. The CDR3 loop spans 14 amino acids. Deletions cut 4 bases from V and 9 bases from J, with 19 bases between. CDR3 sequence reads: CASSPRDSLDPQYF. DNA of the CDR3: TGCGCCAGCAGCCCCAGGGACTCCTTGGATCCGCAGTACTTC.

The chain has TRBV5-4 and TRBJ1-4, with TRBD1 identical over 9 bases. J gave up 6 bases and V 0 bases, and 3 bases lay outside the gene matches. The germline gives CDR1 SGHNT, CDR2 YYREEE (reference sequence). CDR3 size: 15 residues. CDR3 amino acids: CASSLEGTGYEKLFF. The CDR3 region has the DNA TGTGCCAGCAGCTTGGAAGGGACAGGGTATGAAAAACTGTTTTTT.

The chain is built from TRBV5-1 and TRBJ2-3; D might be TRBD1 (6 bases). Germline CDR1 and CDR2: SGHRS and YFSETQ. This CDR3 contains 16 residues. Trimming left V 4 bases short and J 0 bases short, with 15 bases between. CDR3 in amino acids: CASSLLHRDSTDTQYF. The CDR3 DNA follows: TGCGCCAGCAGCCTCCTCCACAGGGACAGCACAGATACGCAGTATTTT.

This clone is a singleton in its sample. The chain has TRBV5-1 and TRBJ2-6, with D perhaps matching TRBD1 (6 bases). Germline assignment: CDR1 SGHRS and CDR2 YFSETQ. CDR3 length: 17 residues. The V end lost 0 bases, the J end lost 5 bases, and 15 bases lay between the germline ends. The CDR3 reads CASSLGGPLSRANVLTF. The CDR3 DNA sequence: TGCGCCAGCAGCTTGGGGGGGCCCCTTTCTCGGGCCAACGTCCTGACTTTC.

The chain recombines TRBV4-1 with TRBJ1-2; a possible D gene is TRBD1 (6 bases). The ends were cut back, 2 bases at V and 2 bases at J, with 12 bases in the middle. Germline V gene lookup returns CDR1 MGHRA and CDR2 YSYEKL. This CDR3 contains 15 residues. The CDR3 loop reads CASSQTPGANYGYTF. The CDR3 nucleotides are TGCGCCAGCAGCCAAACACCAGGGGCCAACTATGGCTACACCTTC.